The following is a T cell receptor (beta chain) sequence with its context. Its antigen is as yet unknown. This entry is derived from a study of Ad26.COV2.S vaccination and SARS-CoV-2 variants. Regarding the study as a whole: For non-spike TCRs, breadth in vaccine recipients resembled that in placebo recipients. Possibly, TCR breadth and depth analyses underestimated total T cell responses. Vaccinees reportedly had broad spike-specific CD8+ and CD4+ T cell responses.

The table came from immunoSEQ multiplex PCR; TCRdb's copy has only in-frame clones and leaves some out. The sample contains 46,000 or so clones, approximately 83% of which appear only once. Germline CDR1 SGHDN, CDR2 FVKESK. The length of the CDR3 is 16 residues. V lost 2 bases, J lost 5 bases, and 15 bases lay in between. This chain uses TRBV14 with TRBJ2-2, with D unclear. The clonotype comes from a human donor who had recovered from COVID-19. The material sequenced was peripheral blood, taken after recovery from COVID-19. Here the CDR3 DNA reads TGTGCCAGCAGCCAAACGGCAGCCCGGCGGACCGGGGAGCTGTTTTTT. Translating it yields CASSQTAARRTGELFF. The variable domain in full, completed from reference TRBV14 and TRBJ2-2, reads EAGVTQFPSHSVIEKGQTVTLRCDPISGHDNLYWYRRVMGKEIKFLLHFVKESKQDESGMPNNRFLAERTGGTYSTLKVQPAELEDSGVYFCASSQTAARRTGELFFGEGSRLTVL.